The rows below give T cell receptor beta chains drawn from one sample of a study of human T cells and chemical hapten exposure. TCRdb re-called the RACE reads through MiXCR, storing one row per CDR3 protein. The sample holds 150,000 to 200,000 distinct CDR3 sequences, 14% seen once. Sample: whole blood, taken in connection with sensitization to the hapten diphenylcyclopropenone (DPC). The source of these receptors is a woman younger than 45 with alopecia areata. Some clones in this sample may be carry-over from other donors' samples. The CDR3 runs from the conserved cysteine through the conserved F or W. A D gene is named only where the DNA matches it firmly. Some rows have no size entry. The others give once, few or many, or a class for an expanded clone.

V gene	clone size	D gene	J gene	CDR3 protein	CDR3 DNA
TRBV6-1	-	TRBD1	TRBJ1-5	CASSEGQGQPQHF	TGTGCCAGCAGTGAGGGACAGGGACAGCCCCAGCATTTT
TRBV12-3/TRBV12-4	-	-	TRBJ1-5	CASSFSDNQPQHF	TGTGCCAGCAGTTTTTCGGATAATCAGCCCCAGCATTTT
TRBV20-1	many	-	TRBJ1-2	CSALPRSSGGGYTF	TGCAGTGCCCTCCCCCGGTCGTCGGGTGGAGGCTACACCTTC
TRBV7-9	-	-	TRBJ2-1	CASSLVGPEQFF	TGTGCCAGCAGCTTAGTAGGCCCAGAGCAGTTCTTC
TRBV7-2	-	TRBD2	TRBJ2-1	CASRLVGGRPYNEQFF	TGTGCCAGCAGATTAGTCGGCGGGAGGCCCTACAATGAGCAGTTCTTC
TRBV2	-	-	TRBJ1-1	CASSEALGGAEAFF	TGTGCCAGCAGTGAAGCGCTTGGGGGGGCTGAAGCTTTCTTT
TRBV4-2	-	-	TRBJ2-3	CASSQEGDTQYF	TGTGCCAGCAGCCAAGAGGGAGATACGCAGTATTTT
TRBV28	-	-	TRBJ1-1	CASSPRVVLGTEAFF	TGTGCCAGCAGCCCCCGGGTAGTGTTGGGCACTGAAGCTTTCTTT
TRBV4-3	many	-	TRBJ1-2	CASSQDLVGEYGYTF	TGCGCCAGCAGCCAAGATCTTGTAGGGGAGTATGGCTACACCTTC
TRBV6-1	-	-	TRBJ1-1	CASSVWVNTEAFF	TGTGCCAGCAGTGTATGGGTCAACACTGAAGCTTTCTTT